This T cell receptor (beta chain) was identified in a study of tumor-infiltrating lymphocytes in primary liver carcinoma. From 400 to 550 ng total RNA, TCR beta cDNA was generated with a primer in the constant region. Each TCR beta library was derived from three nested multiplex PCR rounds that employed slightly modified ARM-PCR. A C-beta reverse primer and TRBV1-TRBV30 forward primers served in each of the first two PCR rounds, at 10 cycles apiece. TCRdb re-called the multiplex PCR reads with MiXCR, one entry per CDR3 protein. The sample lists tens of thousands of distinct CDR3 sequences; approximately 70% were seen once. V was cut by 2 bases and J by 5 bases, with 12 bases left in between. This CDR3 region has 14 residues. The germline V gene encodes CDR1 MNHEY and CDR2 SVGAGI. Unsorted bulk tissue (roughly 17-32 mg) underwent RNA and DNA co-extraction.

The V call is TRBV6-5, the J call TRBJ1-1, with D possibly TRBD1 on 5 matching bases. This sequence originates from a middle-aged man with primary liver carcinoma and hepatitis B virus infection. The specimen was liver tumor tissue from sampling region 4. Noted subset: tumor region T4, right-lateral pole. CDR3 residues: CASSYGGINTEAFF. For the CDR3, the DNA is TGTGCCAGCAGTTACGGGGGTATAAATACTGAAGCTTTCTTT.